These 32 T cell receptor beta chains were all obtained from the same sample, sequenced in a study of control samples from healthy donors and cancer patients. Generated by immunoSEQ multiplex PCR, the TCRdb table keeps only in-frame clones and is missing some. Its table lists around 190,000 clones. The material sequenced was blood. These receptors were obtained from a woman aged 30 to 39 in good health.

The rearrangement joins TRBV27 to TRBJ2-3; no definite D call. Germline lookup yields CDR1 MNHEY and CDR2 SMNVEV (reference sequence). This CDR3 comprises 13 residues. V was clipped by 5 bases and J by 4 bases, with 10 bases between them. The CDR3 reads CASSPKTSDTQYF. The CDR3 DNA follows: TGTGCCAGCAGTCCGAAGACCTCAGATACGCAGTATTTT.

The V call is TRBV24-1, the J call TRBJ1-2, with D maybe TRBD1 (5 bases). Trimming cost V 2 bases and J 4 bases, with 13 bases left between them. This CDR3 region has 15 residues. Per germline, CDR1 KGHDR and CDR2 SFDVKD. CDR3 coding DNA: TGTGCCACCAGTGATTGGGACGGCTTGGCCTATGGCTACACCTTC. This gives the protein CATSDWDGLAYGYTF.

This chain links TRBV7-9 with TRBJ2-1, with a weak D call TRBD2 (5 bases). V was clipped by 2 bases and J by 7 bases, with 21 bases between them. Germline V gives CDR1 SEHNR, CDR2 FQNEAQ (reference sequence). The CDR3 extends over 17 amino acids. CDR3 in amino acids: CASSLRVPPDFPNEQFF. CDR3 DNA: TGTGCCAGCAGCTTAAGGGTGCCCCCGGACTTTCCGAATGAGCAGTTCTTC.

The V call is TRBV18, the J call TRBJ1-2, with 10 positions matching TRBD1. Germline CDR1 and CDR2: KGHSH and LQKENI. The CDR3 totals 15 residues. Trimming cost V 3 bases and J 4 bases; bases outside gene matches: 5. The CDR3 reads CASSPGQGNGYGYTF. The CDR3, as DNA: TGTGCCAGCTCACCGGGACAGGGGAATGGCTATGGCTACACCTTC. The whole variable domain, filled in from reference TRBV18 and TRBJ1-2, reads NAGVMQNPRHLVRRRGQEARLRCSPMKGHSHVYWYRQLPEEGLKFMVYLQKENIIDESGMPKERFSAEFPKEGPSILRIQQVVRGDSAAYFCASSPGQGNGYGYTFGSGTRLTVV.

This chain uses TRBV11-2 with TRBJ1-5; no definite D call. The germline CDR1 and CDR2 sequences are SGHAT and FQNNGV. Deletions cut 2 bases from V and 4 bases from J, with 6 bases between. There are 13 residues in the CDR3. The CDR3 bases are TGTGCCAGCAGCTTAACCCCTAATCAGCCCCAGCATTTT. It is translated as CASSLTPNQPQHF. The full variable domain, rest sourced from reference TRBV11-2 and TRBJ1-5, is EAGVAQSPRYKIIEKRQSVAFWCNPISGHATLYWYQQILGQGPKLLIQFQNNGVVDDSQLPKDRFSAERLKGVDSTLKIQPAKLEDSAVYLCASSLTPNQPQHFGDGTRLSIL.

The rearrangement joins TRBV7-2 to TRBJ1-3; D is undetermined. Germline CDR1 is SGHTA and CDR2 is FQGNSA. The CDR3 consists of 16 residues. The V end lost 5 bases, the J end lost 4 bases, and 18 bases lay between the germline ends. The CDR3 nucleotides are TGTGCCAGCAGCCCAGACTGGGGTGAGGTCGGAAACACCATATATTTT. It codes for CASSPDWGEVGNTIYF.

CDR3 sequence (DNA): TGTGCCAGCAGCCCAAACAATAATCAGCCCCAGCATTTT. Translated, it gives CASSPNNNQPQHF. The rearrangement uses TRBV7-2 and TRBJ1-5; no definite D call. The CDR3 consists of 13 residues. CDR1 and CDR2 (germline): SGHTA, FQGNSA. Trimming took 5 bases from V and 4 from J, leaving 9 bases between them.

The rearrangement joins TRBV3-1 (or the pseudogene TRBV3-2) to TRBJ2-7; 12 bases map to TRBD2. Germline values: CDR1 LGHDT, CDR2 YNNKEL (reference sequence). This CDR3 region has 16 residues. With V trimmed by 4 bases and J by 5 bases, 9 bases remained unmatched. CDR3 sequence (DNA): TGTGCCAGCAGCCCAAGTCAGCTAGCGGGGGGGCACGAGCAGTACTTC. The encoded protein is CASSPSQLAGGHEQYF.

The chain couples TRBV6-2 or TRBV6-3 to TRBJ2-1; D ambiguous. Germline lookup yields CDR1 MNHEY and CDR2 SVGEGT. The CDR3 spans 14 residues. V was trimmed by 8 bases and J by 0 bases, leaving 11 bases between them. CDR3 in DNA: TGTGCCAGCGGCCCGGGTCCCTCCTACAATGAGCAGTTCTTC. Its translation is CASGPGPSYNEQFF.

This chain joins TRBV5-1 and TRBJ2-5; D remains ambiguous. The CDR3 contains 14 residues. The V end was cut by 3 bases, the J end by 0 bases, with 9 bases between. Germline V lookup: CDR1 SGHRS, CDR2 YFSETQ. DNA of the CDR3: TGCGCCAGCAGCTCTCTACCCCACCAAGAGACCCAGTACTTC. Its translation is CASSSLPHQETQYF.

The chain employs TRBV4-1 and TRBJ2-3, with 9 bases aligning to TRBD1. With V trimmed by 0 bases and J by 3 bases, 7 bases remained unmatched. Germline CDR1 and CDR2: MGHRA and YSYEKL. The CDR3 extends over 17 amino acids. The CDR3 sequence is CASSQDRQGEGTDTQYF. CDR3 nucleotides: TGCGCCAGCAGCCAAGATAGACAGGGGGAAGGAACAGATACGCAGTATTTT.

CDR3 loop: CASSGTSGGANEQFF. In DNA, the CDR3 is TGTGCCAGCAGTGGGACTAGCGGGGGGGCCAATGAGCAGTTCTTC. This rearrangement joins TRBV6-4 to TRBJ2-1; 15 bases map to TRBD2. CDR1 MRHNA and CDR2 SNTAGT come from the germline V gene. V trimming: 4 bases; J trimming: 6 bases; junction bases outside the gene matches: 1. The CDR3 totals 15 residues.

The genes are TRBV7-2 and TRBJ2-1; D not certain. V was trimmed by 1 base and J by 7 bases, leaving 5 bases between them. CDR1 is SGHTA, CDR2 FQGNSA, per germline. CDR3 length equals 12 residues. This chain's CDR3 is CASSLDTNEQFF. The CDR3 coding sequence is TGTGCCAGCAGCTTAGACACTAATGAGCAGTTCTTC.

V and J are TRBV3-1 (or the pseudogene TRBV3-2) and TRBJ2-3; tentative D call: TRBD2 (6 bases). The germline V gene encodes CDR1 LGHDT and CDR2 YNNKEL (reference sequence). Trimming cost V 0 bases and J 0 bases, with 10 bases left between them. The CDR3 has 16 residues. As DNA, the CDR3 is TGTGCCAGCAGCCAAGAGGCACGGGGGAGCACAGATACGCAGTATTTT. Its translation is CASSQEARGSTDTQYF.

The J gene is TRBJ1-4, the V gene TRBV4-1; D gene uncertain. Germline lookup yields CDR1 MGHRA and CDR2 YSYEKL. V was cut by 0 bases and J by 5 bases, with 10 bases left in between. CDR3 size: 15 residues. The CDR3 here is CASSQDWVRNEKLFF. The CDR3 region has the DNA TGCGCCAGCAGCCAAGATTGGGTGAGGAATGAAAAACTGTTTTTT.

The V call is TRBV5-4, the J call TRBJ2-2; maybe TRBD2 (5 bases). The germline CDR1 and CDR2 sequences are SGHNT and YYREEE (reference sequence). V was clipped by 2 bases and J by 6 bases, with 8 bases between them. CDR3 length equals 13 residues. DNA for the CDR3: TGTGCCAGCAGCTTTCCTAGCTCCGGGGAGCTGTTTTTT. Its translation is CASSFPSSGELFF.

V and J are TRBV10-3 and TRBJ1-1; D is possibly TRBD1 (6 bases). Germline V gives CDR1 ENHRY, CDR2 SYGVKD. The CDR3 contains 13 residues. The V end lost 6 bases, the J end lost 3 bases, and 11 bases lay between the germline ends. As DNA, the CDR3 is TGTGCCATCAGGGGGGGGGCCGACACTGAAGCTTTCTTT. Its protein product is CAIRGGADTEAFF.

This chain joins TRBV5-6 and TRBJ2-7; TRBD1 is a possible D gene (5 bases). Germline lookup yields CDR1 SGHDT and CDR2 YYEEEE. This CDR3 spans 13 amino acids. V lost 4 bases to trimming and J lost 4 bases, with 12 bases between them. CDR3 loop: CASSPIDSYEQYF. In nucleotides, the CDR3 is TGTGCCAGCAGCCCGATCGACAGTTACGAGCAGTACTTC.

V usage is TRBV6-2 or TRBV6-3 and J usage is TRBJ1-1, with D unresolved. The CDR3 loop spans 13 amino acids. Trimming pared 5 bases from V and 1 base from J, leaving 8 bases between. In germline, CDR1 is MNHEY, CDR2 SVGEGT. The CDR3 region is CASSGTENTEAFF. The CDR3 coding sequence is TGTGCCAGCAGTGGTACGGAGAACACTGAAGCTTTCTTT.

This chain connects TRBV2 to TRBJ1-6; 8 bases fit TRBD1. CDR1 and CDR2 from the germline V gene are SNHLY and FYNNEI. Trimming at V came to 6 bases and at J to 7 bases, leaving 5 bases not matched to a gene. CDR3 size: 14 residues. Written as DNA, the CDR3 is TGTGCCAGCAGCGAGACAGGGGTAAATTCACCCCTCCACTTT. This translates into CASSETGVNSPLHF.

The chain employs TRBV3-1 (or the pseudogene TRBV3-2) and TRBJ1-2; TRBD1 might be the D (6 bases). The CDR3 runs 15 residues. V lost 4 bases and J lost 5, with 17 bases in between. Germline CDR1 and CDR2: LGHDT and YNNKEL (reference sequence). The CDR3: CASSPGGGPPYGYTF. DNA for the CDR3: TGTGCCAGCAGCCCAGGCGGGGGCCCCCCATATGGCTACACCTTC.

This rearrangement joins TRBV14 to TRBJ2-3; D might be TRBD1 (5 bases). V was shortened by 1 base and J by 3 bases, with 11 bases between the two germline ends. Germline V lookup: CDR1 SGHDN, CDR2 FVKESK. The CDR3 has 15 residues. The CDR3 DNA reads as TGTGCCAGCAGCCAAGCACAGGTTTTAACAGATACGCAGTATTTT. Translating it yields CASSQAQVLTDTQYF.

The gene calls are TRBV29-1 and TRBJ1-1, with 9 bases fitting TRBD1. V lost 5 bases, J lost 4 bases, and 11 bases stayed unmatched. The germline V gene encodes CDR1 SQVTM and CDR2 ANQGSEA. The CDR3 has 15 residues. The CDR3 region is CSVWGQGSTSTEAFF. CDR3 nucleotides: TGCAGCGTTTGGGGACAGGGAAGCACGAGCACTGAAGCTTTCTTT.

V and J are TRBV5-1 and TRBJ1-3; D not certain. V was pared by 2 bases and J by 4 bases, with 4 bases between. The CDR3 is 12 amino acids. Germline V gives CDR1 SGHRS, CDR2 YFSETQ. The CDR3 DNA sequence: TGCGCCAGCAGCTTTACAGGAAACACCATATATTTT. As protein: CASSFTGNTIYF.

The V gene is TRBV28, the J gene TRBJ1-1; D is undetermined. Germline values: CDR1 MDHEN, CDR2 SYDVKM. This CDR3 region has 12 residues. The ends were cut back, 3 bases at V and 7 bases at J, with 9 bases in the middle. CDR3 in DNA: TGTGCCAGCAGTTTGTGGGGAAATGAAGCTTTCTTT. It codes for CASSLWGNEAFF. Complete variable domain (other parts from reference TRBV28 and TRBJ1-1): DVKVTQSSRYLVKRTGEKVFLECVQDMDHENMFWYRQDPGLGLRLIYFSYDVKMKEKGDIPEGYSVSREKKERFSLILESASTNQTSMYLCASSLWGNEAFFGQGTRLTVV.

The chain is built from TRBV5-4 and TRBJ1-4; D is possibly TRBD1 (6 bases). This CDR3 spans 14 amino acids. The germline V gene encodes CDR1 SGHNT and CDR2 YYREEE (reference sequence). The V end was cut by 2 bases, the J end by 8 bases, with 13 bases between. CDR3 bases: TGTGCCAGCAGCTTTGGGCAGGGGTACGAAAAACTGTTTTTT. It encodes CASSFGQGYEKLFF.

This chain links TRBV6-5 with TRBJ2-5, with TRBD2 matching 10 bases. From germline, CDR1 is MNHEY and CDR2 SVGAGI. V shed 10 bases and J 4 bases; nucleotides not matched to a gene: 3. The length of the CDR3 is 12 residues. DNA of the CDR3: TGTGCCACTAGGACTAGCGGAGAGACCCAGTACTTC. The encoded protein is CATRTSGETQYF.

The genes are TRBV7-9 and TRBJ1-4; no clear D. The V end was cut by 1 base, the J end by 6 bases, with 12 bases between. The CDR3 sequence is 15 residues long. Per the germline V gene, CDR1 is SEHNR and CDR2 is FQNEAQ (reference sequence). Here the CDR3 reads CASSLGALMDEKLFF. The CDR3 DNA follows: TGTGCCAGCAGCTTAGGAGCGTTGATGGATGAAAAACTGTTTTTT. Full variable domain (outside the CDR3, taken from reference TRBV7-9 and TRBJ1-4): DTGVSQNPRHKITKRGQNVTFRCDPISEHNRLYWYRQTLGQGPEFLTYFQNEAQLEKSRLLSDRFSAERPKGSFSTLEIQRTEQGDSAMYLCASSLGALMDEKLFFGSGTQLSVL.

In nucleotides, the CDR3 is TGTGCCAGCAGTTACCTGACAGGAAAAGGCTACACCTTC. Translating gives CASSYLTGKGYTF. J is TRBJ1-2 and V is TRBV6-5; perhaps TRBD1 as D (6 bases). V gave up 2 bases and J gave up 8 bases, with 12 bases separating them. Germline-derived CDR1 and CDR2 are MNHEY and SVGAGI. The CDR3 sequence is 13 residues long.

A word on this clone: Different DNA sequences within this sample yield the same CDR3. The gene calls are TRBV18 and TRBJ1-3; D remains unclear. The CDR3 consists of 14 residues. Trimming shortened V by 3 bases and J by 4 bases, and 10 bases separated the two germline ends. CDR1 and CDR2 (germline): KGHSH, LQKENI. CDR3 sequence (DNA): TGTGCCAGCTCACCTCGGGGATCCGGAAACACCATATATTTT. Protein: CASSPRGSGNTIYF.

The chain employs TRBV28 and TRBJ1-5; unclear D gene. There are 15 residues in the CDR3. CDR1 is MDHEN and CDR2 is SYDVKM in the germline V gene. V lost 2 bases and J lost 0, with 8 bases in between. The CDR3 coding sequence is TGTGCCAGCAGTTTACTGTTTTATAGCAATCAGCCCCAGCATTTT. Its protein is CASSLLFYSNQPQHF.

The chain joins TRBV12-3 or TRBV12-4 to TRBJ1-1; 9 bases line up with TRBD1. J lost 4 bases, V lost 6 bases, and 3 bases had no gene match. The CDR3 runs to 13 residues. The CDR3 nucleotides read TGTGCCAGCAGCCGACAGGGGGTCACTGAAGCTTTCTTT. Protein product: CASSRQGVTEAFF.